A few counts support the clone carrying this T cell receptor beta chain. The data derive from a study of Ad26.COV2.S vaccination and SARS-CoV-2 variants. About the study: A COV1001 Ad26.COV2.S trial-arm participant provided the sample. The study gave Ad26.COV2.S intramuscularly, once or twice 56 days apart.

Treatment here: over 15 received Ad26.COV2.S at low or high dose, single or two shots; five or six received placebo; per-sample allocation not given. Specimen acquisition occurred on day 63 following the initial vaccine or placebo injection. Vaccine was an Ad26 vector expressing Wuhan-strain SARS-CoV-2 spike. The CDR3 runs to 11 residues. Germline V gives CDR1 SQVTM, CDR2 ANQGSEA. The repertoire was sequenced with immunoSEQ multiplex PCR; TCRdb's copy has only in-frame clones and lacks some. The repertoire holds some 450,000 clones, around 91% seen once, with roughly 4% in the top ten. The sample was peripheral blood, taken in a trial of Ad26.COV2.S vaccine versus placebo. This chain uses TRBV29-1 with TRBJ1-2; TRBD1 agrees at 7 bases. The sequence derives from a person aged 18-65 years who received the Ad26.COV2.S COVID-19 vaccine or a placebo. The CDR3 DNA reads as TGCAGTGACAGGGTGGTCTATGGCTACACCTTC. Its translation is CSDRVVYGYTF.